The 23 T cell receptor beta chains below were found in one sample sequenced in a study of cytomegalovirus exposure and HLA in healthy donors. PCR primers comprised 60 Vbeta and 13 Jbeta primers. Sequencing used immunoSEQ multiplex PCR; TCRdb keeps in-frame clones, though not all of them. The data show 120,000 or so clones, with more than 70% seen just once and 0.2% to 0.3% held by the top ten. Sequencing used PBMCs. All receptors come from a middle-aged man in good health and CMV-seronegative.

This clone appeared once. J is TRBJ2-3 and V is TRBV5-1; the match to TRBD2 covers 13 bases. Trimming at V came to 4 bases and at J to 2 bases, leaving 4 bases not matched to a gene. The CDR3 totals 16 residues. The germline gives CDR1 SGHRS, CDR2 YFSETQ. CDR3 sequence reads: CASSGGLAGSTDTQYF. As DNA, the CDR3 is TGCGCCAGCAGCGGGGGACTAGCGGGGTCCACAGATACGCAGTATTTT.

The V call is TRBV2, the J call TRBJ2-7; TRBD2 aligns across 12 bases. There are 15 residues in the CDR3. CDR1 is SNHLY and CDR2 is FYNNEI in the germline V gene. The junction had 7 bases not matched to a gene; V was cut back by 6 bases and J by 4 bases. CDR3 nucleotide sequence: TGTGCCAGCAGACCCGGACTAGCGGGGTTATACGAGCAGTACTTC. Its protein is CASRPGLAGLYEQYF.

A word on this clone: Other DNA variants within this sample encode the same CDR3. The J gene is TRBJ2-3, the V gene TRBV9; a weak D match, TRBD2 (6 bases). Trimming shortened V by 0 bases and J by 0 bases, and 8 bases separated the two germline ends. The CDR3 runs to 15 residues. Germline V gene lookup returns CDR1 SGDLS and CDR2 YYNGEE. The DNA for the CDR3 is TGTGCCAGCAGCGTAGGGGGAGGAAGCACAGATACGCAGTATTTT. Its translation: CASSVGGGSTDTQYF.

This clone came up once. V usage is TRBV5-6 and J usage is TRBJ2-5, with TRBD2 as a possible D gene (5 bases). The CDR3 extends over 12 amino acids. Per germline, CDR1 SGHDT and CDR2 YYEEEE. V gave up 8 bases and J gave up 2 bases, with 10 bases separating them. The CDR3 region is CASASKQETQYF. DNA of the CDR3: TGTGCCAGTGCTAGCAAACAAGAGACCCAGTACTTC.

The CDR3 reads CASSSLQGLDGYTF. DNA of the CDR3: TGTGCCAGCAGTTCCCTACAGGGTCTGGACGGCTACACCTTC. V is TRBV6-1 and J is TRBJ1-2; maybe TRBD1 (6 bases). The CDR3 totals 14 residues. From germline, CDR1 is MNHNS and CDR2 SASEGT. V was cut by 5 bases and J by 8 bases, with 18 bases left in between.

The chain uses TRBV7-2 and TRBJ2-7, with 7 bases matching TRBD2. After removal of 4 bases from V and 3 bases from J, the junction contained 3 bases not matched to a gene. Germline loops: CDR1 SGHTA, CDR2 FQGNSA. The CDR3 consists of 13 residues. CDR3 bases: TGTGCCAGCAGCTCCAGGACTAGCTACGAGCAGTACTTC. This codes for CASSSRTSYEQYF.

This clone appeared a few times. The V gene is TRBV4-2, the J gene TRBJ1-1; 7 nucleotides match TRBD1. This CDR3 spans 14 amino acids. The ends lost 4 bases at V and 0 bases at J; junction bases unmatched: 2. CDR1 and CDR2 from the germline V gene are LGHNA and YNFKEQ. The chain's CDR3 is CASSLDRLNTEAFF. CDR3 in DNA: TGTGCCAGCAGCCTGGACAGGCTGAACACTGAAGCTTTCTTT.

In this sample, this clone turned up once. CDR3 nucleotides: TGCGCCAGCAGCCAGTTAGCGACACTCCCAGGACAGGGAACAGATACGCAGTATTTT. This sequence encodes CASSQLATLPGQGTDTQYF. This chain joins TRBV4-1 and TRBJ2-3, with 8 bases matching TRBD1. This CDR3 has 19 amino acids. CDR1 is MGHRA, CDR2 YSYEKL, per germline. V lost 3 bases to trimming and J lost 3 bases; unmatched junction nucleotides: 17.

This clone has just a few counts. The CDR3 protein is CASSQDDRAPSYEQYF. CDR3 bases: TGTGCCAGCAGCCAAGATGACAGGGCCCCATCCTACGAGCAGTACTTC. This chain links TRBV14 with TRBJ2-7; 7 bases align to TRBD1. V lost 0 bases to trimming and J lost 1 base; unmatched junction nucleotides: 6. Germline CDR1 reads SGHDN; CDR2 reads FVKESK. This CDR3 is 16 amino acids long.

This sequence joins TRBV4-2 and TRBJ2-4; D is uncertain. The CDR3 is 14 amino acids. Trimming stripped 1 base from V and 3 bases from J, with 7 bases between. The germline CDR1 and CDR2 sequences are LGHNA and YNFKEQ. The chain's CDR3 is CASSQGSSKNIQYF. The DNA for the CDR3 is TGTGCCAGCAGCCAAGGTTCTAGCAAAAACATTCAGTACTTC.

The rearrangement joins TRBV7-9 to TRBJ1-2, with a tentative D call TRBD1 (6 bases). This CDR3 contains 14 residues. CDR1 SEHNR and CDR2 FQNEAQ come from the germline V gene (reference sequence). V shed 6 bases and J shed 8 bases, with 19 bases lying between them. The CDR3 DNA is TGTGCCAGCAGTTTACAGGGTAATGACAGGGGCTACACCTTC. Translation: CASSLQGNDRGYTF.

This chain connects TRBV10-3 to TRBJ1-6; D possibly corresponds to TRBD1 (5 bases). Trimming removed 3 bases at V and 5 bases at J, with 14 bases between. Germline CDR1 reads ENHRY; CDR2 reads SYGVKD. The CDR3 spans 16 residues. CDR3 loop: CAISDKGISNNSPLHF. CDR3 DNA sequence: TGTGCCATCAGTGACAAGGGGATTTCAAATAATTCACCCCTCCACTTT.

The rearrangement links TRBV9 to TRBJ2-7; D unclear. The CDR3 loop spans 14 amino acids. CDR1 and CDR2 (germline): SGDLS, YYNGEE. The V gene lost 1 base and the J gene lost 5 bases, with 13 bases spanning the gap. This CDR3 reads CASSVSARGHEQYF. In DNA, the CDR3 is TGTGCCAGCAGCGTATCCGCCAGAGGCCACGAGCAGTACTTC.

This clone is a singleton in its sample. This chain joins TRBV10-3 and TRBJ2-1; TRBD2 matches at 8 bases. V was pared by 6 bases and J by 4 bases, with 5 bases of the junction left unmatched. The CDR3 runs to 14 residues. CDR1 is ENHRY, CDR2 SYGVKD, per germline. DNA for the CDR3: TGTGCCATCAGGACGGGGGGGCAGTACAATGAGCAGTTCTTC. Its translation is CAIRTGGQYNEQFF.

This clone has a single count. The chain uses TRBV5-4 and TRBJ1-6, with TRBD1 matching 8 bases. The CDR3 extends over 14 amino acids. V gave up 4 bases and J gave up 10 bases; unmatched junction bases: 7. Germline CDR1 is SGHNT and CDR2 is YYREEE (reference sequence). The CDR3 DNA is TGTGCCAGCAGCATGGACAGGGCCATATCACCCCTCCACTTT. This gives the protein CASSMDRAISPLHF.

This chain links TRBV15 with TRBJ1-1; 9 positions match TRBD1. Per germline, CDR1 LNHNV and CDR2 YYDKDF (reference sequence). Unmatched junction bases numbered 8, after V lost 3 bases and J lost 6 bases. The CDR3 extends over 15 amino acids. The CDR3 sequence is CATSRGGTGRAEAFF. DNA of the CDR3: TGTGCCACCAGCAGGGGGGGGACAGGGAGGGCTGAAGCTTTCTTT. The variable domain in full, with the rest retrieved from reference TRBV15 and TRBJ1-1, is DAMVIQNPRYQVTQFGKPVTLSCSQTLNHNVMYWYQQKSSQAPKLLFHYYDKDFNNEADTPDNFQSRRPNTSFCFLDIRSPGLGDTAMYLCATSRGGTGRAEAFFGQGTRLTVV.

The CDR3, as DNA: TGTGCCAGCATGGGACTAGCGCTCTACAATGAGCAGTTCTTC. It is translated as CASMGLALYNEQFF. The chain joins TRBV6-6 to TRBJ2-1; the match to TRBD2 covers 10 bases. The V and J ends lost 7 bases and 3 bases, in that order; junction bases with no gene match: 3. Germline-derived CDR1 and CDR2 are MNHNY and SVGAGI (reference sequence). This CDR3 has 14 amino acids.

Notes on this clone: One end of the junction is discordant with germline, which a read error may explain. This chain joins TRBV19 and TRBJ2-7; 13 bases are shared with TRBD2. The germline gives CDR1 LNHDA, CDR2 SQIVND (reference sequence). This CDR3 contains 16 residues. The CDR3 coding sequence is TGTGCCCGTAGACCCGGGACTAGCGGGGAATCCTACGAGCAGTACTTC. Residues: CARRPGTSGESYEQYF.

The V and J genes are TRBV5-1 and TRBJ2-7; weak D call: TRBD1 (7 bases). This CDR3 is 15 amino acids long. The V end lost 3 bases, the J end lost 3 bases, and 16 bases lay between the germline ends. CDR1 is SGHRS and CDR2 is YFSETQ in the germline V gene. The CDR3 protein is CASSSIPGGLYEQYF. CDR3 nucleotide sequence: TGCGCCAGCAGCTCAATCCCAGGGGGACTCTACGAGCAGTACTTC.

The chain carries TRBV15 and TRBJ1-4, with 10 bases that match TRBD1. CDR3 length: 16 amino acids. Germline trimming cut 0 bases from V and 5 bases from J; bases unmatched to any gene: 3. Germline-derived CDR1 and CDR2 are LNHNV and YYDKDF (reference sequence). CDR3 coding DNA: TGTGCCACCAGCAGAGATGCGGGACAGGGGAATGAAAAACTGTTTTTT. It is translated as CATSRDAGQGNEKLFF.

CDR3 DNA: TGTGCCAGCAGCTCAGGACTAGCGGGGGGTTCAGATACGCAGTATTTT. Translated, it gives CASSSGLAGGSDTQYF. The chain links TRBV7-3 to TRBJ2-3, with TRBD2 matching 14 bases. This CDR3 is 16 amino acids long. The V segment lost 4 bases and the J segment 4 bases; nucleotides outside the gene matches: 4. Germline V lookup: CDR1 SGHTA, CDR2 FQGTGA.

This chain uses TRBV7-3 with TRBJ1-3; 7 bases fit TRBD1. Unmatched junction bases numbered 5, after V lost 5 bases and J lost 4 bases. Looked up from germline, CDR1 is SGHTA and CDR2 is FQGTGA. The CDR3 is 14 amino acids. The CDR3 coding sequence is TGTGCCAGCAGCCCGACAGGGAACGGAAACACCATATATTTT. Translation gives CASSPTGNGNTIYF.

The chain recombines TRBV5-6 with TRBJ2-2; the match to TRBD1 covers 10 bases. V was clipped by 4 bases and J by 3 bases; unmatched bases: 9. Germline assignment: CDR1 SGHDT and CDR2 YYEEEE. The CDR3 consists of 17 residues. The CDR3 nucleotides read TGTGCCAGCAGCCGGCCGGGACAGGGGTGGGACACCGGGGAGCTGTTTTTT. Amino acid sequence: CASSRPGQGWDTGELFF.